Below, 23 T cell receptor beta chains from the same sample are listed, as sequenced in a study of blood T cell repertoires in COVID-19. Clones were sequenced by immunoSEQ multiplex PCR, and TCRdb holds only the in-frame ones, with some missing. Found here are some 59,000 clones, roughly nine tenths of them singletons; the top ten hold 3.5% to 5%. Sequencing was performed on peripheral blood. All receptors derive from a man aged 45-60 years with acute or convalescent COVID-19.

The gene calls are TRBV7-9 and TRBJ2-7, with a possible D match to TRBD1 (6 bases). The V gene lost 4 bases and the J gene lost 7 bases, with 23 bases spanning the gap. Germline CDR1 and CDR2: SEHNR and FQNEAQ (reference sequence). This CDR3 spans 16 amino acids. The CDR3 is CASSSRTGSGVGEQYF. The CDR3 region has the DNA TGTGCCAGCAGCTCCCGAACAGGGTCCGGGGTGGGAGAGCAGTACTTC. Supplemented by reference TRBV7-9 and TRBJ2-7, the full variable domain reads DTGVSQNPRHKITKRGQNVTFRCDPISEHNRLYWYRQTLGQGPEFLTYFQNEAQLEKSRLLSDRFSAERPKGSFSTLEIQRTEQGDSAMYLCASSSRTGSGVGEQYFGPGTRLTVT.

V is TRBV9 and J is TRBJ2-1; weak D call: TRBD1 (6 bases). V lost 3 bases to trimming and J lost 0 bases, with 10 bases between them. The CDR3 runs to 15 residues. Germline loops: CDR1 SGDLS, CDR2 YYNGEE. The CDR3 DNA reads TGTGCCAGCAGCGGGACAGATAGCTCCTACAATGAGCAGTTCTTC. Residues: CASSGTDSSYNEQFF.

The chain links TRBV5-6 to TRBJ2-1, with a possible D match to TRBD2 (6 bases). Germline V gene lookup returns CDR1 SGHDT and CDR2 YYEEEE. The CDR3 totals 17 residues. V lost 0 bases to trimming and J lost 4 bases, with 17 bases between them. Here the CDR3 DNA reads TGTGCCAGCAGCTTGGAGAGGAGGCGGGGCTTTTACAATGAGCAGTTCTTC. Translation: CASSLERRRGFYNEQFF.

This clone was counted only a few times. The CDR3 reads CASSLALAGVNEQFF. The DNA for the CDR3 is TGTGCCAGCAGCTTAGCACTAGCGGGAGTGAATGAGCAGTTCTTC. V gene TRBV7-9 combines with J gene TRBJ2-1; 11 positions match TRBD2. The CDR3 covers 15 residues. CDR1 and CDR2 (germline): SEHNR, FQNEAQ (reference sequence). After removal of 0 bases from V and 7 bases from J, the junction contained 2 bases not matched to a gene.

The genes are TRBV29-1 and TRBJ2-7; 7 bases match TRBD2. This CDR3 spans 12 amino acids. Germline lookup yields CDR1 SQVTM and CDR2 ANQGSEA. Trimming cost V 4 bases and J 3 bases; bases outside gene matches: 3. The CDR3 DNA reads TGCAGCGTTGGGGGGGGAGGCTACGAGCAGTACTTC. Translated: CSVGGGGYEQYF.

The chain has TRBV6-5 and TRBJ1-1; 9 bases agree with TRBD1. With V trimmed by 6 bases and J by 10 bases, 6 bases remained unmatched. The CDR3 spans 12 residues. CDR1 MNHEY and CDR2 SVGAGI come from the germline V gene. CDR3 in amino acids: CASSKPGQGAFF. The CDR3 DNA reads as TGTGCCAGCAGCAAGCCGGGACAGGGAGCTTTCTTT.

The chain uses TRBV10-3 and TRBJ1-1; possible D gene TRBD1, 5 bases. This CDR3 contains 14 residues. The V end was cut by 5 bases, the J end by 6 bases, with 16 bases between. In germline, CDR1 is ENHRY, CDR2 SYGVKD. CDR3 in amino acids: CAISPGPSGAEAFF. CDR3 DNA sequence: TGTGCCATCAGTCCAGGGCCGTCGGGGGCTGAAGCTTTCTTT.

The rearrangement uses TRBV30 and TRBJ1-5; 11 positions match TRBD1. CDR3 length equals 13 residues. Germline V gene lookup returns CDR1 GTSNPN and CDR2 SVGIG (reference sequence). Trimming took 5 bases from V and 6 from J; bases not matched to a gene: 3. CDR3 sequence: CAWGQGASQPQHF. DNA for the CDR3: TGTGCCTGGGGACAGGGGGCCAGTCAGCCCCAGCATTTT.

V usage is TRBV27 and J usage is TRBJ2-3, with a possible D match to TRBD2 (7 bases). Germline CDR1 MNHEY, CDR2 SMNVEV (reference sequence). There are 17 residues in the CDR3. With 4 bases removed from V and 11 bases from J, the gap between germline ends came to 28 bases. CDR3 region: CASSSQGTTALRGVQYF. The CDR3 nucleotides are TGTGCCAGCAGTTCCCAGGGGACTACAGCCCTCCGCGGTGTGCAGTATTTT.

This rearrangement joins TRBV2 to TRBJ1-1, with a possible D match to TRBD1 (5 bases). This CDR3 is built from 12 residues. With 5 bases removed from V and 6 bases from J, the gap between germline ends came to 10 bases. Germline V gene lookup returns CDR1 SNHLY and CDR2 FYNNEI. Here the CDR3 DNA reads TGTGCCAGCAGTCAGGGTTCCCCTGAAGCTTTCTTT. Translated, it gives CASSQGSPEAFF.

The CDR3 is CASSVYGGLNGQETQYF. The CDR3 nucleotides are TGTGCCAGCAGCGTGTACGGGGGACTAAACGGGCAAGAGACCCAGTACTTC. J is TRBJ2-5 and V is TRBV9; 7 bases agree with TRBD2. V lost 2 bases to trimming and J lost 2 bases; unmatched junction nucleotides: 12. Looked up from germline, CDR1 is SGDLS and CDR2 is YYNGEE. This CDR3 has 17 amino acids.

The V and J genes are TRBV19 and TRBJ2-1; 9 nucleotides align to TRBD2. The CDR3 runs to 20 residues. Germline loops: CDR1 LNHDA, CDR2 SQIVND (reference sequence). V shed 0 bases and J 0 bases; nucleotides not matched to a gene: 12. CDR3 residues: CASSIDPPTFSGSSYNEQFF. DNA of the CDR3: TGTGCCAGTAGTATAGATCCCCCCACCTTTAGCGGGAGCTCCTACAATGAGCAGTTCTTC.

The V call is TRBV27, the J call TRBJ2-1; 9 bases map to TRBD2. The ends lost 3 bases at V and 0 bases at J; junction bases unmatched: 6. The CDR3 has 17 residues. From germline, CDR1 is MNHEY and CDR2 SMNVEV (reference sequence). CDR3 amino acids: CASSFGGRGGSYNEQFF. CDR3 nucleotide sequence: TGTGCCAGCAGTTTCGGCGGGAGGGGAGGCTCCTACAATGAGCAGTTCTTC.

V gene TRBV19 combines with J gene TRBJ2-6, with D hard to call. The germline V and J ends were trimmed by 3 bases and 0 bases, with 6 bases remaining between them. The germline CDR1 and CDR2 sequences are LNHDA and SQIVND (reference sequence). This CDR3 spans 15 amino acids. CDR3 loop: CASSITGSGANVLTF. DNA for the CDR3: TGTGCCAGTAGTATCACGGGCTCTGGGGCCAACGTCCTGACTTTC.

This chain uses TRBV27 with TRBJ2-3; D is unresolved. The V gene lost 6 bases and the J gene lost 0 bases, with 7 bases spanning the gap. This CDR3 is 13 amino acids long. Germline CDR1 and CDR2: MNHEY and SMNVEV (reference sequence). DNA of the CDR3: TGTGCCAGCAGATTTTCTAGCACAGATACGCAGTATTTT. Residues: CASRFSSTDTQYF.

This chain uses TRBV29-1 with TRBJ1-1, with D perhaps matching TRBD1 (6 bases). V was clipped by 6 bases and J by 4 bases, with 12 bases between them. This CDR3 region has 12 residues. Germline V lookup: CDR1 SQVTM, CDR2 ANQGSEA. The CDR3 loop reads CSVMTQGTEAFF. CDR3 in DNA: TGCAGCGTGATGACACAGGGCACTGAAGCTTTCTTT.

The V gene is TRBV6-6, the J gene TRBJ1-5; the D is unclear. The germline V gene encodes CDR1 MNHNY and CDR2 SVGAGI (reference sequence). V gave up 0 bases and J gave up 4 bases, with 4 bases separating them. The CDR3 is made up of 13 amino acids. DNA for the CDR3: TGTGCCAGCAGTTACTCGACAAATCAGCCCCAGCATTTT. It translates to CASSYSTNQPQHF.

V is TRBV5-8 and J is TRBJ2-1; D is perhaps TRBD2 (5 bases). The CDR3 contains 14 residues. V lost 2 bases and J 6 bases, leaving 12 bases between the germline ends. From germline, CDR1 is SGHTS and CDR2 YDEGEE. CDR3 nucleotides: TGTGCCAGCAGCTTTGGGAGTGGGGTCAATGAGCAGTTCTTC. As protein: CASSFGSGVNEQFF. Complete variable domain (other parts from reference TRBV5-8 and TRBJ2-1): EAGVTQSPTHLIKTRGQQATLRCSPISGHTSVYWYQQALGLGLQFLLWYDEGEERNRGNFPPRFSGRQFPNYSSELNVNALELEDSALYLCASSFGSGVNEQFFGPGTRLTVL.

The rearrangement links TRBV12-5 to TRBJ2-1; 10 nucleotides align to TRBD2. This CDR3 has 17 residues. Germline CDR1 is LGHNT and CDR2 is FRNRAP. V lost 3 bases to trimming and J lost 6 bases; unmatched junction nucleotides: 11. CDR3 loop: CASGLSPSGRAINEQFF. DNA of the CDR3: TGTGCTAGTGGTTTATCGCCCAGCGGGAGGGCCATCAATGAGCAGTTCTTC.

The rearrangement links TRBV12-5 to TRBJ2-1; possibly TRBD1 for D (6 bases). From germline, CDR1 is LGHNT and CDR2 FRNRAP. This CDR3 is built from 16 residues. Trimming took off 3 bases at V and 7 bases at J, with 19 bases between the two ends. For the CDR3, the DNA is TGTGCTAGTGGTTTCTCGGCGGACCCTAGGGGGAATGAGCAGTTCTTC. Amino acids: CASGFSADPRGNEQFF.

The chain couples TRBV12-5 to TRBJ1-5, with D perhaps TRBD1 (6 bases). Germline V gene sequence: CDR1 LGHNT, CDR2 FRNRAP. Trimming pared 2 bases from V and 9 bases from J, leaving 8 bases between. The CDR3 is 12 amino acids. The CDR3, as DNA: TGTGCTAGTGGTTTGTCGACAGGGCCCCAGCATTTT. This translates into CASGLSTGPQHF.

V usage is TRBV2 and J usage is TRBJ1-5, with 8 bases fitting TRBD1. The length of the CDR3 is 17 residues. In germline, CDR1 is SNHLY, CDR2 FYNNEI. Trimming took 2 bases from V and 1 from J; bases not matched to a gene: 7. The CDR3 coding sequence is TGTGCCAGCAGTGAAATAGCAGGGGGCATGAGCAATCAGCCCCAGCATTTT. This sequence encodes CASSEIAGGMSNQPQHF.

The rearrangement uses TRBV24-1 and TRBJ2-1; 12 nucleotides align to TRBD2. V lost 4 bases to trimming and J lost 0 bases; unmatched junction nucleotides: 9. The CDR3 loop spans 19 amino acids. Germline V CDR1 and CDR2: KGHDR, SFDVKD. The CDR3 bases are TGTGCCACCAGTGACGCCGGGACTAGCGGGTCGAGCTCCTACAATGAGCAGTTCTTC. This translates into CATSDAGTSGSSSYNEQFF.